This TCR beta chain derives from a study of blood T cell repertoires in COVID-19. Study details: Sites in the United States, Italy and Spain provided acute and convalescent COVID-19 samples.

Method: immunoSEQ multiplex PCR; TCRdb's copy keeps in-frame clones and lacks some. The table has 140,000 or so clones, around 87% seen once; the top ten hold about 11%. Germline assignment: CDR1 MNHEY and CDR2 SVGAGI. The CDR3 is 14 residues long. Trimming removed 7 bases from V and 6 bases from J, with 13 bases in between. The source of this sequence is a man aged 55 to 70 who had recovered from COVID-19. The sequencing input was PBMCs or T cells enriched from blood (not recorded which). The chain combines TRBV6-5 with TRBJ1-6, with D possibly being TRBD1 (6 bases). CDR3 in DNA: TGTGCCAGCAACCCGGACAGCTTTAATTCACCCCTCCACTTT. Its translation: CASNPDSFNSPLHF.